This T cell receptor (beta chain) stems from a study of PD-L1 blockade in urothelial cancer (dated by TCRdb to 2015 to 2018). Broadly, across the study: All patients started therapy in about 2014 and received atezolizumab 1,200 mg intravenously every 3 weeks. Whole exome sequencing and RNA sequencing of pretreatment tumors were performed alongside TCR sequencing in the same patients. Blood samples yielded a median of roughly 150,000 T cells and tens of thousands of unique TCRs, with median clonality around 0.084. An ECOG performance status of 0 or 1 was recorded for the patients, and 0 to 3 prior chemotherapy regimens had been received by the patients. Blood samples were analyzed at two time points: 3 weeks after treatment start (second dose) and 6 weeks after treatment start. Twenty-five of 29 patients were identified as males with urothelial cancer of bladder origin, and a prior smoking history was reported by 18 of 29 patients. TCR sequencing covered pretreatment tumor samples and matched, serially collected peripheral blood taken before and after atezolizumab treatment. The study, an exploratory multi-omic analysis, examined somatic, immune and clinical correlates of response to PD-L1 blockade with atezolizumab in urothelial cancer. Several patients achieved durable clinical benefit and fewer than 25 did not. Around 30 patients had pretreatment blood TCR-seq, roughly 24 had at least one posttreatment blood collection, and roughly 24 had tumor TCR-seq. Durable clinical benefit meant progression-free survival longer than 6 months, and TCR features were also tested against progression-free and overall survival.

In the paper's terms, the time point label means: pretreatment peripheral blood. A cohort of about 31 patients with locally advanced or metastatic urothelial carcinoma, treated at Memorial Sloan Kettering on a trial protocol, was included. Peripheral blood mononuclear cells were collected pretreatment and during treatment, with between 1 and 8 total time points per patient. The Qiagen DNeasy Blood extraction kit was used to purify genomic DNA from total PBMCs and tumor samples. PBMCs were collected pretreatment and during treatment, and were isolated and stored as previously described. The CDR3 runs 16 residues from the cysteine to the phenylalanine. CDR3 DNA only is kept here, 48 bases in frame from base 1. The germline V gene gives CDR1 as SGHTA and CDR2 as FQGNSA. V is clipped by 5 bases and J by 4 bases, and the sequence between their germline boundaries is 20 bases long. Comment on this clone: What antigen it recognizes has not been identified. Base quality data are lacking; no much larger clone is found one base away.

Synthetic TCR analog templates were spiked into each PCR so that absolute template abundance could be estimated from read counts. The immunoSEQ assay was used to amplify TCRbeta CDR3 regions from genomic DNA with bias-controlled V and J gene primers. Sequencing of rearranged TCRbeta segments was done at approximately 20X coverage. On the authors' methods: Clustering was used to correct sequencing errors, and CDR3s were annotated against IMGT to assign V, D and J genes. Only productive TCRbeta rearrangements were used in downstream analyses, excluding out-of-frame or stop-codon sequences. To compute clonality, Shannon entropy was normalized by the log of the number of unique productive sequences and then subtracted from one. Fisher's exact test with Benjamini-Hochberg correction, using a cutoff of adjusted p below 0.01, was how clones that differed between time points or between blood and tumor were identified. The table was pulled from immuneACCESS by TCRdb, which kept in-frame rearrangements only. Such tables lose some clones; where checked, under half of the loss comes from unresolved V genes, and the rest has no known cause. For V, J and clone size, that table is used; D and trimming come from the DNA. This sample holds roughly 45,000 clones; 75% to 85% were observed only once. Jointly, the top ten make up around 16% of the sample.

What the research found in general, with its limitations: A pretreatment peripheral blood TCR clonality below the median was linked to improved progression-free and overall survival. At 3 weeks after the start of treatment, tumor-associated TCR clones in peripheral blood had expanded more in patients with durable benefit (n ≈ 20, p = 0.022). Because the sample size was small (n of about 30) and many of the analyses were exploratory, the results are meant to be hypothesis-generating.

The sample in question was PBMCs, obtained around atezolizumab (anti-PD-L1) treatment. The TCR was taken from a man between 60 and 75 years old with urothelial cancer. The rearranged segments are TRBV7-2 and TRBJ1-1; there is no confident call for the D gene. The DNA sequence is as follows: TGTGCCAGCAGCCCGCAGGTCTCACCCCGGGGCACTGAAGCTTTCTTT. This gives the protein CASSPQVSPRGTEAFF. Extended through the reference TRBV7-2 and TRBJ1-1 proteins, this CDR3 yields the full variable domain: GAGVSQSPSNKVTEKGKDVELRCDPISGHTALYWYRQSLGQGLEFLIYFQGNSAPDKSGLPSDRFSAERTGGSVSTLTIQRTQQEDSAVYLCASSPQVSPRGTEAFFGQGTRLTVV.